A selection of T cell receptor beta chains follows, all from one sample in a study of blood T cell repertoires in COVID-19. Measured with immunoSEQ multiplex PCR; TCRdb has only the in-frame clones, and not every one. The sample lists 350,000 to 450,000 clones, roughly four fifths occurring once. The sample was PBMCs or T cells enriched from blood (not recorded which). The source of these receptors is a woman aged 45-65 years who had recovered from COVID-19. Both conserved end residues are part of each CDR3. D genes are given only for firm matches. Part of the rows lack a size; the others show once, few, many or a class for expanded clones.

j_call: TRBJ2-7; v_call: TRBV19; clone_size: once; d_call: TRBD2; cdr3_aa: CASSRPSGSSYEQYF; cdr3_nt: TGTGCCAGTAGCCGCCCTAGCGGGAGTTCCTACGAGCAGTACTTC
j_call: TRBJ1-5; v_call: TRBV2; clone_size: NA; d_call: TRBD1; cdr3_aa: CASSANRGSNQPQHF; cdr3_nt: TGTGCCAGCAGTGCGAACAGGGGTAGCAATCAGCCCCAGCATTTT
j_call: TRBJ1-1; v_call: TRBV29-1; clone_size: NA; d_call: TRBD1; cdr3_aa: CSDLQGAGTEAFF; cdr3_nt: TGCAGCGACTTACAGGGGGCCGGTACTGAAGCTTTCTTT
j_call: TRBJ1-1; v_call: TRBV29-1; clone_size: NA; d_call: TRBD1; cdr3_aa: CSGGDRDTEAFF; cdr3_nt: TGCAGCGGGGGCGACAGGGACACTGAAGCTTTCTTT
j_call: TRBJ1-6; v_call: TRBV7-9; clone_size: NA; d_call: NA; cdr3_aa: CASGSTSPLHF; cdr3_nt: TGTGCCAGCGGCTCTACTTCACCCCTCCACTTT
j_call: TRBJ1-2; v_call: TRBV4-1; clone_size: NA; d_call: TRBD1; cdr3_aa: CASSQEWVGGTYGYTF; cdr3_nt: TGCGCCAGCAGCCAAGAATGGGTAGGGGGCACCTATGGCTACACCTTC
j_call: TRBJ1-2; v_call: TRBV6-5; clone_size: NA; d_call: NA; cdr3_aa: CASTGTKDGYTF; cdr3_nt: TGTGCCAGCACGGGGACAAAGGATGGCTACACCTTC
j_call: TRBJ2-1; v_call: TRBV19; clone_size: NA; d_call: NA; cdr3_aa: CASSIPGGASYNEQFF; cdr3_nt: TGTGCCAGTAGTATACCGGGGGGCGCCTCCTACAATGAGCAGTTCTTC
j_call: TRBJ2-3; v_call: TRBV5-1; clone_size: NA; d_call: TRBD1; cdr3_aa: CASYTTGVEDTQYF; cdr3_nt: TGCGCCAGCTACACGACAGGGGTGGAAGATACGCAGTATTTT
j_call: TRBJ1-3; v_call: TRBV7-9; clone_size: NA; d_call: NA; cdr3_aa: CASSLEVATGNTIYF; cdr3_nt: TGTGCCAGCAGCTTAGAGGTAGCAACTGGAAACACCATATATTTT
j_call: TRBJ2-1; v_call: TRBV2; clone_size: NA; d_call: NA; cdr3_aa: CATRVLANYNEQFF; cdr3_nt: TGTGCCACTAGAGTACTAGCCAACTACAATGAGCAGTTCTTC
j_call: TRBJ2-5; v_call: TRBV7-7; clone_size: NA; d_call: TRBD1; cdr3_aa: CASSHPGQGAETQYF; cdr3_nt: TGTGCTAGCAGCCACCCGGGACAGGGGGCAGAGACCCAGTACTTC
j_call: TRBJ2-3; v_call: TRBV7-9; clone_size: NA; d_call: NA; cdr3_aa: CASSLAREGHGTDTQYF; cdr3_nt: TGTGCCAGCAGCTTGGCCCGTGAGGGCCATGGCACAGATACGCAGTATTTT
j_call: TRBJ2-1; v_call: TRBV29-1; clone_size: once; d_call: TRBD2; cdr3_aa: CSSAVAGPNEQFF; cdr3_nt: TGCAGCTCGGCCGTAGCGGGGCCCAATGAGCAGTTCTTC
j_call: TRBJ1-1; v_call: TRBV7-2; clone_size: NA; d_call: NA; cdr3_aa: CASSPSLNTEAFF; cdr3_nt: TGTGCCAGCAGCCCCTCGTTGAACACTGAAGCTTTCTTT
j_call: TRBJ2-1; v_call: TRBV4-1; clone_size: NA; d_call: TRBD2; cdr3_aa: CASSQVGGSGRADERFF; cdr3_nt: TGCGCCAGCAGCCAAGTTGGAGGTAGCGGGAGGGCCGATGAGCGGTTCTTC
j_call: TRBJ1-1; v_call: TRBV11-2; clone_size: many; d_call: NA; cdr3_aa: CASSFPEGTLNTEAFF; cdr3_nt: TGTGCCAGCAGCTTCCCGGAGGGGACGTTGAACACTGAAGCTTTCTTT
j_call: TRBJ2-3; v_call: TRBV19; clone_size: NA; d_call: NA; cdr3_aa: CASSIWASGTDTQYF; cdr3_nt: TGTGCCAGTAGTATTTGGGCTAGCGGCACAGATACGCAGTATTTT
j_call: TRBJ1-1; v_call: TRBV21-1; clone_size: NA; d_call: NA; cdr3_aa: CARWTGGHGTEAFF; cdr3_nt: TGTGCCAGATGGACAGGGGGCCATGGCACTGAAGCTTTCTTT
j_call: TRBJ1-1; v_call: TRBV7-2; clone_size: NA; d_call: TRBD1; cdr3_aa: CASRHGQAYTEAFF; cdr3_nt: TGTGCCAGCAGACACGGACAGGCTTACACTGAAGCTTTCTTT
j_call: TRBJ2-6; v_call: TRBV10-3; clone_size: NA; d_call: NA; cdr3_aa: CASRPGSRSGANVLTF; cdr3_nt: TGTGCCTCCAGGCCGGGATCCCGCTCTGGGGCCAACGTCCTGACTTTC
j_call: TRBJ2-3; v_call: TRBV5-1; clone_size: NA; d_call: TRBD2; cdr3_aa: CASSLAVAGGPDTQYF; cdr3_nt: TGCGCCAGCAGCTTGGCAGTAGCGGGGGGGCCAGATACGCAGTATTTT
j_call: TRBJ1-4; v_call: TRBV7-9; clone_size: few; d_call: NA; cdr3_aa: CASSFAGTNEKLFF; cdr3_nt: TGTGCCAGCAGCTTCGCCGGGACTAATGAAAAACTGTTTTTT
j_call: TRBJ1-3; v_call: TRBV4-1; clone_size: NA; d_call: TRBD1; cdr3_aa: CASSSLEGANTIYF; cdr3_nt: TGCGCCAGCAGCTCTCTAGAGGGGGCAAACACCATATATTTT
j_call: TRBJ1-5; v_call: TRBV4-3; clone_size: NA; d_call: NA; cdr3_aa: CASSPGRQGYNQPQHF; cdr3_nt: TGCGCCAGCAGTCCGGGGAGGCAGGGTTATAATCAGCCCCAGCATTTT
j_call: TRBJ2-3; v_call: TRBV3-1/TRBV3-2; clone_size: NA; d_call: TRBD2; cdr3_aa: CASSQWASGRGDTQYF; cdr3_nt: TGTGCCAGCAGCCAGTGGGCTAGCGGGAGGGGAGATACGCAGTATTTT
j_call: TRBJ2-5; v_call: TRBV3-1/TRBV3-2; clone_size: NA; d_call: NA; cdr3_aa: CASSQDLKRETQYF; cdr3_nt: TGTGCCAGCAGCCAAGATCTTAAGAGGGAGACCCAGTACTTC
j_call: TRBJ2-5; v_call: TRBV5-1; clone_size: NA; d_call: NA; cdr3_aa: CASSLPLQETQYF; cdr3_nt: TGCGCCAGCAGCTTGCCTCTCCAAGAGACCCAGTACTTC